The 11 T cell receptor beta chains below were found in one sample sequenced in a study of control samples from healthy donors and cancer patients. This table comes from immunoSEQ multiplex PCR, and its TCRdb copy is limited to in-frame clones, with some not included. The data contain 120,000 to 150,000 clones, about 89% of them singletons. The specimen was blood. Every receptor here comes from a man younger than 45 in good health.

The chain links TRBV2 to TRBJ2-5; perhaps D is TRBD1 or TRBD2 (5 bases each). Germline assignment: CDR1 SNHLY and CDR2 FYNNEI. The CDR3 sequence is 18 residues long. V lost 2 bases to trimming and J lost 0 bases, with 19 bases between them. The CDR3 loop is CASSEFLGTALHQETQYF. The CDR3 DNA reads TGTGCCAGCAGTGAATTTTTAGGGACCGCACTACACCAAGAGACCCAGTACTTC.

The V gene is TRBV5-4, the J gene TRBJ1-4; tentatively, D is TRBD1 (5 bases). The ends were cut back, 4 bases at V and 1 base at J, with 14 bases in the middle. The CDR3 runs to 16 residues. CDR1 is SGHNT, CDR2 YYREEE, per germline (reference sequence). The CDR3 sequence: CASSGGGVRTNEKLFF. In DNA, the CDR3 is TGTGCCAGCAGCGGCGGGGGGGTACGAACTAATGAAAAACTGTTTTTT.

The V and J genes are TRBV6-1 and TRBJ1-5; no clear D gene. V lost 4 bases and J 5 bases, leaving 18 bases between the germline ends. The germline gives CDR1 MNHNS, CDR2 SASEGT. This CDR3 comprises 16 residues. DNA for the CDR3: TGTGCCAGCAGTGGCACTGGGGAGGGATTTTATCAGCCCCAGCATTTT. The encoded protein is CASSGTGEGFYQPQHF.

The gene calls are TRBV5-4 and TRBJ2-7, with 10 bases aligning to TRBD2. The CDR3 totals 15 residues. V dropped 5 bases and J dropped 2; count of bases not matched to a gene: 7. From germline, CDR1 is SGHNT and CDR2 YYREEE (reference sequence). CDR3 amino acids: CASSPGTSAAYEQYF. CDR3 DNA: TGTGCCAGCAGTCCCGGGACTAGCGCGGCCTACGAGCAGTACTTC.

The chain combines TRBV19 with TRBJ1-6, with D possibly matching TRBD1 (5 bases). Trimming cost V 2 bases and J 4 bases, with 9 bases left between them. Germline loops: CDR1 LNHDA, CDR2 SQIVND (reference sequence). The CDR3 has 15 amino acids. The CDR3 is CASSITGRYNSPLHF. CDR3 bases: TGTGCCAGTAGTATAACGGGACGGTATAATTCACCCCTCCACTTT. Based on the CDR3 plus reference TRBV19 and TRBJ1-6, the full variable domain is DGGITQSPKYLFRKEGQNVTLSCEQNLNHDAMYWYRQDPGQGLRLIYYSQIVNDFQKGDIAEGYSVSREKKESFPLTVTSAQKNPTAFYLCASSITGRYNSPLHFGNGTRLTVT.

CDR3 coding DNA: TGCGCCAGCCAAGACCCGGCAGGAGCCCTAGGCGAGCAGTACTTC. Encoded protein: CASQDPAGALGEQYF. The genes are TRBV5-1 and TRBJ2-7; D gene unclear. V lost 7 bases and J 6 bases, leaving 23 bases between the germline ends. In germline, CDR1 is SGHRS, CDR2 YFSETQ. The CDR3 is 15 residues long.

This clone came up once. The V gene is TRBV19, the J gene TRBJ2-3; TRBD2 aligns across 7 bases. In germline, CDR1 is LNHDA, CDR2 SQIVND (reference sequence). V gave up 2 bases and J gave up 3 bases; unmatched junction bases: 2. The CDR3 length is 14 residues. The CDR3 nucleotides read TGTGCCAGTAGTATACTAGCGGCTACAGATACGCAGTATTTT. Amino acids: CASSILAATDTQYF. Filled out from reference TRBV19 and TRBJ2-3, the complete variable domain reads DGGITQSPKYLFRKEGQNVTLSCEQNLNHDAMYWYRQDPGQGLRLIYYSQIVNDFQKGDIAEGYSVSREKKESFPLTVTSAQKNPTAFYLCASSILAATDTQYFGPGTRLTVL.

The V gene is TRBV29-1, the J gene TRBJ1-2, with TRBD1 matching 8 bases. From germline, CDR1 is SQVTM and CDR2 ANQGSEA. The CDR3 covers 14 residues. J lost 3 bases, V lost 6 bases, and 9 bases had no gene match. The CDR3 DNA is TGCAGCGTGACTACCGGGACAGGATACTATGGCTACACCTTC. Protein product: CSVTTGTGYYGYTF.

This sequence joins TRBV6-2 or TRBV6-3 and TRBJ2-7; D gene uncertain. CDR1 MNHEY and CDR2 SVGEGT come from the germline V gene. The CDR3 extends over 15 amino acids. With 0 bases removed from V and 4 bases from J, the gap between germline ends came to 13 bases. In DNA form, the CDR3 reads TGTGCCAGCAGTTACTCGACTGGCGGCGCGTACGAGCAGTACTTC. This encodes CASSYSTGGAYEQYF.

The V gene is TRBV7-2, the J gene TRBJ2-7; tentatively, D is TRBD2 (6 bases). CDR1 is SGHTA and CDR2 is FQGNSA in the germline V gene. CDR3 length: 12 residues. V lost 1 base, J lost 6 bases, and 7 bases lay in between. The CDR3 region has the DNA TGTGCCAGCAGCTTAGGCGGGACCGAGCAGTACTTC. It translates to CASSLGGTEQYF.

V usage is TRBV7-9 and J usage is TRBJ2-4, with D possibly matching TRBD2 (6 bases). The CDR3 totals 19 residues. The germline CDR1 and CDR2 sequences are SEHNR and FQNEAQ (reference sequence). V was cut by 5 bases and J by 8 bases, with 31 bases left in between. The CDR3 sequence is CASSPTFRDSISPSDIQYF. The CDR3 region has the DNA TGTGCCAGCAGCCCCACGTTCCGGGACTCAATTTCGCCCTCGGACATTCAGTACTTC.